This note documents a single TCR beta chain sequence. Its antigen is unidentified. The data originate from a study of cytomegalovirus exposure and HLA in healthy donors. Both 60 Vbeta primers and 13 Jbeta primers went into the PCR. TCRdb's copy holds only in-frame clones and misses some; the assay was immunoSEQ multiplex PCR. This sample has roughly 150,000 clones; 70% to 85% occur once, and the top ten carry roughly 3.4%. Notes on the study in general: Presence/absence analyses took donor sequencing depth as roughly uniform. It was likely that a cluster of highly shared sequence variants was a sequencing artifact.

The germline V gene has CDR1 LNHDA and CDR2 SQIVND (reference sequence). The CDR3 has 14 residues. The sequencing sample was made of PBMCs. The receptor's source is a male donor in good health and CMV-seronegative. This chain links TRBV19 with TRBJ2-5, with D perhaps matching TRBD1 (6 bases). The last part of the DNA fits TRBJ2-7 better; the J call may be wrong. CDR3 region: CASRGQGGTYEQYF. CDR3 coding DNA: TGTGCCAGTAGGGGACAAGGTGGCACCTACGAGCAGTACTTC.